The source of this T cell receptor (beta chain) is a study of Graves' ophthalmopathy and Graves' hyperthyroidism. V was shortened by 3 bases and J by 7 bases, with 16 bases between the two germline ends. The CDR3 length is 15 residues. Germline loops: CDR1 LNHDA, CDR2 SQIVND (reference sequence). This clonotype has at least ten counts. Amplification of TCR beta CDR3 regions used RNA transcripts. First-round RT-PCR employed HTBI primers, with a second-round multiplex PCR after it. A single record per CDR3 protein comes from TCRdb applying MiXCR to the multiplex PCR reads. The sample contains roughly 1.1 million distinct CDR3 sequences, 36% of which appear only once.

The J gene is TRBJ1-5, the V gene TRBV19; a weak D match, TRBD1 (6 bases). The source material was peripheral blood or thyroid tissue (not recorded which). The TCR originated in an adult man with Graves' hyperthyroidism. In DNA form, the CDR3 reads TGTGCCAGTAGTATCTTCGGGACAAAGTACCAGCCCCAGCATTTT. Protein sequence: CASSIFGTKYQPQHF.